The 30 T cell receptor beta chains below come from one sample, sequenced in a study of cytotoxic CD8 clonotypes in ibrutinib-treated CLL (dated by TCRdb to about 2021). To prepare the library, the immunoSEQ multiplex PCR assay was applied. TCRdb obtained this table from immuneACCESS and retained in-frame rearrangements with V and J assigned. These tables miss some clones; where compared with another copy, unresolved V genes account for less than half of the shortfall, and the remainder is unexplained. Across this sample there are 130,000 or so clones, with approximately 81% seen only once. 3% to 4% of the sample is held by the ten biggest clonotypes. In the paper's terms, the time point label means: roughly 23 months on ibrutinib. Sample: PBMCs, taken after 24 months of ibrutinib treatment. All receptors come from a human donor with chronic lymphocytic leukemia.

The gene calls are TRBV7-9 and TRBJ2-5; tentatively, D is TRBD2 (6 bases). This CDR3 contains 15 residues. V was pared by 3 bases and J by 2 bases, with 13 bases between. Germline CDR1 is SEHNR and CDR2 is FQNEAQ (reference sequence). The CDR3 DNA follows: TGTGCCAGCAGCTTCGGTCGGACTACTCAAGAGACCCAGTACTTC. It is translated as CASSFGRTTQETQYF. Together with reference TRBV7-9 and TRBJ2-5, the CDR3 gives the full variable domain: DTGVSQNPRHKITKRGQNVTFRCDPISEHNRLYWYRQTLGQGPEFLTYFQNEAQLEKSRLLSDRFSAERPKGSFSTLEIQRTEQGDSAMYLCASSFGRTTQETQYFGPGTRLLVL.

This clone appeared a few times. The V call is TRBV6-6, the J call TRBJ2-7; no clear D. Germline CDR1 reads MNHNY; CDR2 reads SVGAGI (reference sequence). The CDR3 extends over 13 amino acids. Trimming stripped 4 bases from V and 4 bases from J, with 11 bases between. As DNA, the CDR3 is TGTGCCAGCAGTTCAAGGGTCTCTTACGAGCAGTACTTC. Its translation: CASSSRVSYEQYF.

The V and J genes are TRBV7-2 and TRBJ2-5; possible D gene TRBD1, 6 bases. Germline V CDR1 and CDR2: SGHTA, FQGNSA. Deletions cut 6 bases from V and 5 bases from J, with 13 bases between. CDR3 size: 13 residues. Here the CDR3 reads CASSSTGSETQYF. CDR3 nucleotide sequence: TGTGCCAGCAGTTCTACAGGGTCGGAGACCCAGTACTTC.

This chain joins TRBV19 and TRBJ2-7, with 10 bases fitting TRBD1. Germline V CDR1 and CDR2: LNHDA, SQIVND (reference sequence). The CDR3 covers 15 residues. With V trimmed by 3 bases and J by 2 bases, 4 bases remained unmatched. CDR3 protein: CASSITGTGAYEQYF. The CDR3, as DNA: TGTGCCAGTAGTATCACCGGGACAGGGGCCTACGAGCAGTACTTC.

This clone is a singleton in its sample. V is TRBV9 and J is TRBJ2-5; D is perhaps TRBD1 (6 bases). V gave up 6 bases and J gave up 4 bases, with 10 bases separating them. This CDR3 contains 12 residues. Germline V gene data show CDR1 as SGDLS and CDR2 as YYNGEE. The CDR3 sequence: CASNRVGETQYF. In nucleotides, the CDR3 is TGTGCCAGCAACAGGGTAGGAGAGACCCAGTACTTC.

The chain is built from TRBV7-2 and TRBJ2-2; D uncertain. Per the germline V gene, CDR1 is SGHTA and CDR2 is FQGNSA. The CDR3 runs to 15 residues. V lost 4 bases and J lost 0, with 9 bases in between. CDR3 DNA sequence: TGTGCCAGCAGCTACACCCTGACGAACACCGGGGAGCTGTTTTTT. Amino acids: CASSYTLTNTGELFF.

The rearrangement links TRBV7-9 to TRBJ2-7; perhaps TRBD1 as D (5 bases). Germline assignment: CDR1 SEHNR and CDR2 FQNEAQ (reference sequence). The CDR3 is 14 residues long. Trimming shortened V by 3 bases and J by 0 bases, and 9 bases separated the two germline ends. The CDR3 spells CASSLGPLSYEQYF. The CDR3 nucleotides read TGTGCCAGCAGCTTGGGGCCTCTCTCCTACGAGCAGTACTTC.

The chain carries TRBV5-1 and TRBJ2-3, with TRBD2 matching 12 bases. V gave up 1 base and J gave up 5 bases; unmatched junction bases: 8. This CDR3 is 17 amino acids long. Germline loops: CDR1 SGHRS, CDR2 YFSETQ. The CDR3 loop is CASSLKLAGGPLDTQYF. The CDR3, as DNA: TGCGCCAGCAGCTTGAAGCTAGCGGGGGGGCCGCTAGATACGCAGTATTTT.

This chain connects TRBV2 to TRBJ1-6, with D hard to call. V was trimmed by 6 bases and J by 4 bases, leaving 13 bases between them. The CDR3 is made up of 15 amino acids. CDR1 and CDR2 (germline): SNHLY, FYNNEI. The CDR3 loop is CASRLGWGYNSPLHF. The CDR3 region has the DNA TGTGCCAGCAGGTTGGGTTGGGGTTATAATTCACCCCTCCACTTT.

This clone was picked up a small number of times. The CDR3 DNA follows: TGTGCCAGCAGCCACGGGACTAGCGGTGTGAACACCGGGGAGCTGTTTTTT. It codes for CASSHGTSGVNTGELFF. The V gene is TRBV11-1, the J gene TRBJ2-2, with 11 bases aligning to TRBD2. Germline CDR1 and CDR2: SGHAT and FQDESV (reference sequence). The CDR3 consists of 17 residues. V gave up 5 bases and J gave up 1 base; unmatched junction bases: 6.

The J gene is TRBJ2-7, the V gene TRBV7-9; D uncertain. The CDR3 totals 13 residues. Trimming took 0 bases from V and 6 from J, leaving 9 bases between them. Per germline, CDR1 SEHNR and CDR2 FQNEAQ (reference sequence). The CDR3 protein is CASSLAQSLEQYF. The CDR3 DNA reads TGTGCCAGCAGCTTAGCCCAGAGCCTCGAGCAGTACTTC.

This chain connects TRBV5-1 to TRBJ2-7; possible D gene TRBD1, 6 bases. There are 15 residues in the CDR3. From germline, CDR1 is SGHRS and CDR2 YFSETQ. V was trimmed by 0 bases and J by 5 bases, leaving 15 bases between them. Here the CDR3 DNA reads TGCGCCAGCAGCTTGGATCCAACAGGGTGGGACGAGCAGTACTTC. Translated, it gives CASSLDPTGWDEQYF.

In its sample, this clone ranks as medium-sized. V gene TRBV9 combines with J gene TRBJ1-5; TRBD1 matches 7 bases. The V gene end was trimmed by 2 bases and the J gene end by 5 bases; junction bases not matched to a gene: 7. In germline, CDR1 is SGDLS, CDR2 YYNGEE. The CDR3 spans 15 residues. CDR3 coding DNA: TGTGCCAGCAGCGTTGGGGGACAGACCGATCAGCCCCAGCATTTT. Its protein is CASSVGGQTDQPQHF.

About this clone itself: Other DNA sequences of this sample code for an identical CDR3. The V and J genes are TRBV7-9 and TRBJ2-7; D remains ambiguous. CDR1 is SEHNR and CDR2 is FQNEAQ in the germline V gene (reference sequence). The CDR3 totals 12 residues. V was pared by 3 bases and J by 3 bases, with 6 bases between. In DNA, the CDR3 is TGTGCCAGCAGCTTTTCCGGCTACGAGCAGTACTTC. It codes for CASSFSGYEQYF.

The J gene is TRBJ1-2, the V gene TRBV19; weak D call: TRBD1 (5 bases). V lost 3 bases and J lost 0, with 8 bases in between. This CDR3 has 14 residues. Germline lookup yields CDR1 LNHDA and CDR2 SQIVND (reference sequence). CDR3 coding DNA: TGTGCCAGTAGTATGAGACAGACTAACTATGGCTACACCTTC. Protein sequence: CASSMRQTNYGYTF.

The CDR3 nucleotides read TGTGCCAGCAGCGTAATCGGGGCTAGCACAGATACGCAGTATTTT. Translation gives CASSVIGASTDTQYF. This rearrangement joins TRBV9 to TRBJ2-3; D may be TRBD1 or TRBD2 (5 bases each). From germline, CDR1 is SGDLS and CDR2 YYNGEE. The CDR3 contains 15 residues. V was shortened by 1 base and J by 0 bases, with 9 bases between the two germline ends.

The chain joins TRBV7-8 to TRBJ1-6; 9 bases fit TRBD1. CDR1 is SGHVS and CDR2 is FQNEAQ in the germline V gene. This CDR3 is 16 amino acids long. V dropped 5 bases and J dropped 8; count of bases not matched to a gene: 10. Written as DNA, the CDR3 is TGTGCCAGCAGCGCCGGGCCGGGACAGGGAGATTCACCCCTCCACTTT. Translation gives CASSAGPGQGDSPLHF.

The chain is built from TRBV7-9 and TRBJ2-2; D gene ambiguous. The V gene's germline CDR1 is SEHNR and CDR2 FQNEAQ (reference sequence). V lost 5 bases and J 3 bases, leaving 13 bases between the germline ends. The CDR3 contains 15 residues. CDR3 DNA: TGTGCCAGCAGCGCTCGGAGTTTGCACACCGGGGAGCTGTTTTTT. Encoded protein: CASSARSLHTGELFF.

In DNA form, the CDR3 reads TGTGCCAGCAGCCCGCCGACTAGCGGGGGCCACGAGCAGTACTTC. The encoded protein is CASSPPTSGGHEQYF. This chain connects TRBV7-9 to TRBJ2-7; 12 bases are shared with TRBD2. The CDR3 extends over 15 amino acids. V shed 5 bases, J shed 5 bases, and the junction held 7 bases outside the gene matches. The germline V gene encodes CDR1 SEHNR and CDR2 FQNEAQ (reference sequence).

This chain connects TRBV27 to TRBJ2-1; TRBD1 matches at 8 bases. Per germline, CDR1 MNHEY and CDR2 SMNVEV (reference sequence). V lost 5 bases to trimming and J lost 5 bases; unmatched junction nucleotides: 8. CDR3 length equals 15 residues. Here the CDR3 DNA reads TGTGCCAGCAGTCCCGGGACAGGTTCTAACAATGAGCAGTTCTTC. This sequence encodes CASSPGTGSNNEQFF.

This clone was counted only a few times. This rearrangement joins TRBV5-8 to TRBJ1-5, with 7 nucleotides matching TRBD1. The length of the CDR3 is 15 residues. The J segment lost 4 bases and the V segment lost 3 bases, leaving 7 bases of the junction unmatched. The germline V gene encodes CDR1 SGHTS and CDR2 YDEGEE. As DNA, the CDR3 is TGTGCCAGCAGCTGGGGGGACAGCTCGAATCAGCCCCAGCATTTT. Translating gives CASSWGDSSNQPQHF. The complete variable domain, with remaining parts taken from reference TRBV5-8 and TRBJ1-5, reads EAGVTQSPTHLIKTRGQQATLRCSPISGHTSVYWYQQALGLGLQFLLWYDEGEERNRGNFPPRFSGRQFPNYSSELNVNALELEDSALYLCASSWGDSSNQPQHFGDGTRLSIL.

The V call is TRBV7-9, the J call TRBJ2-7; TRBD2 matches at 8 bases. The CDR3 sequence is 12 residues long. The ends lost 4 bases at V and 7 bases at J; junction bases unmatched: 3. The germline CDR1 and CDR2 sequences are SEHNR and FQNEAQ (reference sequence). In DNA, the CDR3 is TGTGCCAGCAGCTGGACGGGAGGGGAGCAGTACTTC. It encodes CASSWTGGEQYF.

The chain uses TRBV30 and TRBJ2-1; possibly TRBD1 or TRBD2 for D (5 bases each). CDR3 length: 12 residues. Germline V gene data show CDR1 as GTSNPN and CDR2 as SVGIG (reference sequence). The germline V and J ends were trimmed by 2 bases and 6 bases, with 8 bases remaining between them. This CDR3 reads CAWSRGSNEQFF. The CDR3 DNA is TGTGCCTGGAGTCGGGGCAGCAATGAGCAGTTCTTC.

This rearrangement joins TRBV5-1 to TRBJ2-7; D unresolved. V gave up 0 bases and J gave up 1 base, with 5 bases separating them. CDR1 and CDR2 (germline): SGHRS, YFSETQ. This CDR3 has 13 amino acids. The CDR3 DNA reads TGCGCCAGCAGCTTGGCTCTTTCCTACGAGCAGTACTTC. Translated: CASSLALSYEQYF.

The V and J genes are TRBV10-3 and TRBJ1-1, with D perhaps matching TRBD1 (5 bases). Germline V gene data show CDR1 as ENHRY and CDR2 as SYGVKD. The V gene lost 3 bases and the J gene lost 0 bases, with 8 bases spanning the gap. The CDR3 is 14 amino acids. CDR3 sequence: CAISDGGMNTEAFF. CDR3 sequence (DNA): TGTGCCATCAGTGATGGGGGAATGAACACTGAAGCTTTCTTT.

The CDR3 region is CASSQDRSNGYTF. The CDR3 nucleotides are TGTGCCAGCAGCCAGGACAGGTCCAATGGCTACACCTTC. The rearrangement links TRBV5-4 to TRBJ1-2, with TRBD1 matching over 7 bases. This CDR3 region has 13 residues. V was clipped by 4 bases and J by 6 bases; unmatched bases: 6. From germline, CDR1 is SGHNT and CDR2 YYREEE (reference sequence). The full variable domain, rest sourced from reference TRBV5-4 and TRBJ1-2, is ETGVTQSPTHLIKTRGQQVTLRCSSQSGHNTVSWYQQALGQGPQFIFQYYREEENGRGNFPPRFSGLQFPNYSSELNVNALELDDSALYLCASSQDRSNGYTFGSGTRLTVV.

V is TRBV18 and J is TRBJ2-4; D uncertain. V was trimmed by 0 bases and J by 0 bases, leaving 12 bases between them. Germline V gene sequence: CDR1 KGHSH, CDR2 LQKENI. The length of the CDR3 is 17 residues. The CDR3: CASSPPIALLAKNIQYF. The CDR3 DNA follows: TGTGCCAGCTCACCACCGATCGCGCTTCTAGCCAAAAACATTCAGTACTTC.

This rearrangement joins TRBV18 to TRBJ1-1; D may be TRBD1 (5 bases). CDR3 length equals 14 residues. Germline V CDR1 and CDR2: KGHSH, LQKENI. The V and J ends lost 3 bases and 3 bases respectively, with 11 bases between them. CDR3 sequence (DNA): TGTGCCAGCTCACCCCTGCCGGGGGACACTGAAGCTTTCTTT. Its protein product is CASSPLPGDTEAFF.

This rearrangement joins TRBV2 to TRBJ1-4, with a tentative D call TRBD1 (6 bases). CDR1 is SNHLY, CDR2 FYNNEI, per germline. The CDR3 length is 15 residues. The V end lost 6 bases, the J end lost 0 bases, and 11 bases lay between the germline ends. The CDR3 DNA sequence: TGTGCCAGCAGCCCCCGGACAGCAACTAATGAAAAACTGTTTTTT. It specifies CASSPRTATNEKLFF.

The chain couples TRBV5-1 to TRBJ1-1; 8 bases are shared with TRBD1. V was pared by 0 bases and J by 10 bases, with 5 bases of the junction left unmatched. Germline V gene lookup returns CDR1 SGHRS and CDR2 YFSETQ. The CDR3 is made up of 13 amino acids. The CDR3 DNA sequence: TGCGCCAGCAGCTTGGGCGGACAGGGTGCAGCTTTCTTT. Amino acids: CASSLGGQGAAFF. Looking up the rest from reference TRBV5-1 and TRBJ1-1 gives the full variable domain: KAGVTQTPRYLIKTRGQQVTLSCSPISGHRSVSWYQQTPGQGLQFLFEYFSETQRNKGNFPGRFSGRQFSNSRSEMNVSTLELGDSALYLCASSLGGQGAAFFGQGTRLTVV.